What follows is one T cell receptor beta chain and its context. Its antigen is unknown. Primers for the PCR totalled 60 Vbeta and 13 Jbeta. TCRdb's copy holds only in-frame clones and misses some; the assay was immunoSEQ multiplex PCR. The profile shows about 130,000 clones, around 70% of them singletons. The source of the sample is a study of cytomegalovirus exposure and HLA in healthy donors. Whole-study context: For the roughly 370 genotyped donors, over 80% fell within the Caucasian-associated ancestry cluster.

Study-level results: In a later analysis, a missense DCLRE1C variant was linked to TCR beta V- and J-gene trimming.

The donors, nominally healthy at sampling, likely had unrecorded immune exposures. The TCR originated in a woman between 40 and 50 years old in good health and CMV-seropositive. Sequencing was performed on PBMCs.

The CDR3 is CASSTRTSGSETQYF. In DNA, the CDR3 is TGTGCCAGCAGTACCCGCACTAGCGGGAGTGAGACCCAGTACTTC. V usage is TRBV28 and J usage is TRBJ2-5; 11 nucleotides line up with TRBD2. The CDR3 has 15 residues. CDR1 MDHEN and CDR2 SYDVKM come from the germline V gene. The ends lost 5 bases at V and 5 bases at J; junction bases unmatched: 7.